The rows below give T cell receptor beta chains drawn from one sample of a study of Graves' ophthalmopathy and Graves' hyperthyroidism. TCRdb passed the multiplex PCR reads through MiXCR, listing each CDR3 protein once. The sample carries over 500,000 distinct CDR3 sequences, 22% recorded once. Material for sequencing was peripheral blood. These receptors were collected from a woman between 18 and 30 years old with stable Graves' hyperthyroidism. Some clones in this sample may be carry-over from other donors' samples. The CDR3 runs from the conserved cysteine through the conserved F or W. D genes are given only for firm matches. The size of a clone is reported for some rows only, either as once, few or many, or as a class for expanded clones.

.,TRBJ1-5,many,TRBV30,TGTGCCTGGAGATCAGGGATCTATAGCAATCAGCCCCAGCATTTT,CAWRSGIYSNQPQHF
.,TRBJ2-7,few,TRBV30,TGTGTTGGTTCGGGGGGCTCCGAGCAGTACTTC,CVGSGGSEQYF
.,TRBJ1-1,.,TRBV12-3/TRBV12-4,TGTGCCAGCAGAGCCTCGGGGAGAAGGAACACTGAAGCTTTCTTT,CASRASGRRNTEAFF
TRBD1,TRBJ2-5,many,TRBV20-1,TGCAGTGCTAGGAGGGGGACAGGGGGAGGGGAGACCCAGTACTTC,CSARRGTGGGETQYF
.,TRBJ1-1,many,TRBV2,TGTGCCAGCCACCACAACACTGAAGCTTTCTTT,CASHHNTEAFF
.,TRBJ1-1,many,TRBV11-2,TGTGCCAGCAGCTTAGGTCTGACAATGAACACTGAAGCTTTCTTT,CASSLGLTMNTEAFF
.,TRBJ2-5,many,TRBV7-3,TGTGCCAGCAGCCCCATGGGAGGCGTCCAAGAGACCCAGTACTTC,CASSPMGGVQETQYF
TRBD1,TRBJ2-7,many,TRBV5-1,TGCGCCAGCAGATGGACAGGGGAATACGAGCAGTACTTC,CASRWTGEYEQYF
.,TRBJ1-1,.,TRBV6-1,TGTGCCAGCAGCGACCTAGGGAACACTGAAGCTTTCTTT,CASSDLGNTEAFF
.,TRBJ1-5,.,TRBV30,TGTGCCTGGAGGGGGGTTGGAAGCAATCAGCCCCAGCATTTT,CAWRGVGSNQPQHF
.,TRBJ2-7,many,TRBV12-3/TRBV12-4,TGTGCCAGCAGTGTCCGTGGGACCTACGAGCAGTACTTC,CASSVRGTYEQYF
.,TRBJ1-2,many,TRBV7-2,TGTGCCAGCAGGCCCGGACCCGGGAGAGGCTACACCTTC,CASRPGPGRGYTF
TRBD1,TRBJ1-5,.,TRBV28,TGTGCCAGCAATCCCCCGGGACAGGGTTATCAGCCCCAGCATTTT,CASNPPGQGYQPQHF
.,TRBJ1-1,many,TRBV12-5,TGTGCTAGTGGCTTTGGACAACTTGAAGCTTTCTTT,CASGFGQLEAFF
.,TRBJ1-6,many,TRBV6-2/TRBV6-3,TGTGCCAGCAGTACAACGGCGGCACCCCTCCACTTT,CASSTTAAPLHF
.,TRBJ2-5,many,TRBV6-5,TGTGCCAGCAGTTTTGGCGGGAACCAAGAGACCCAGTACTTC,CASSFGGNQETQYF
TRBD1,TRBJ1-2,once,TRBV28,TGTGCCAGCAGTTACCGAACAGGGGTTTCGAGCTATGGCTACACCTTC,CASSYRTGVSSYGYTF
.,TRBJ1-1,.,TRBV20-1,TGCAGTGCTAGATCCCCGGTGAACACTGAAGCTTTCTTT,CSARSPVNTEAFF
TRBD2,TRBJ2-5,many,TRBV13,TGTGCCAGCAGCTTAGATGGGACTAGGGAGACCCAGTACTTC,CASSLDGTRETQYF
.,TRBJ2-5,many,TRBV12-3/TRBV12-4,TGTGCCAGCAGTGTACCCGGGGCCGTGGATTCCCAGTACTTC,CASSVPGAVDSQYF
TRBD2,TRBJ2-1,few,TRBV12-3/TRBV12-4,TGTGCCAGCAGTCTAGCGGGGGGGCTCAATGAGAAGTTCTTC,CASSLAGGLNEKFF
.,TRBJ2-7,many,TRBV12-3/TRBV12-4,TGTGCCAGCAGTTTGGGTCTTAGCGGTCCCTACGAGCAGTACTTC,CASSLGLSGPYEQYF
TRBD2,TRBJ2-7,many,TRBV7-2,TGTGCCAGCAGCTTATTCGCTAGCGGCTACGAGCAGTACTTC,CASSLFASGYEQYF
.,TRBJ1-2,many,TRBV20-1,TGCAGTGCTATGCCGGGCAGAGACTATGGCTACACCTTC,CSAMPGRDYGYTF
.,TRBJ2-3,.,TRBV12-3/TRBV12-4,TGTGCCAGCAGTTTTACGACCATCACTGGACCAGATACGCAGTATTTT,CASSFTTITGPDTQYF
.,TRBJ1-6,many,TRBV19,TGTGCCAGTAGTGACATGACAGAGAATTCACCCCTCCACTTT,CASSDMTENSPLHF